The source of this TCR beta chain is a study of T cells in Graves' hyperthyroidism and ophthalmopathy. The TCR beta CDR3 regions underwent amplification using RNA transcripts as the source. The HTBI primer set served for first-round RT-PCR of the TCR CDR3. TCRdb reanalysed the multiplex PCR reads using MiXCR and keeps one entry per CDR3 protein. The sample holds hundreds of thousands of distinct CDR3 sequences; approximately 13% are singletons and the top ten take roughly 8.3%. This clonotype has at least ten counts. As yet, its antigen is unknown. CDR1 and CDR2 from the germline V gene are SEHNR and FQNEAQ (reference sequence). The CDR3 is 13 amino acids. V was shortened by 3 bases and J by 3 bases, with 9 bases between the two germline ends. Regarding the study as a whole: The model anticipated ophthalmopathy a median about 6.5 months pre-onset.

This clonotype originated in a woman between 18 and 29 years old with Graves' hyperthyroidism. This rearrangement joins TRBV7-9 to TRBJ2-7; unclear D gene. Sequencing was carried out using blood. The CDR3 DNA follows: TGTGCCAGCAGCTTTGGCTCAATCTACGAGCAGTACTTC. Translating it yields CASSFGSIYEQYF.